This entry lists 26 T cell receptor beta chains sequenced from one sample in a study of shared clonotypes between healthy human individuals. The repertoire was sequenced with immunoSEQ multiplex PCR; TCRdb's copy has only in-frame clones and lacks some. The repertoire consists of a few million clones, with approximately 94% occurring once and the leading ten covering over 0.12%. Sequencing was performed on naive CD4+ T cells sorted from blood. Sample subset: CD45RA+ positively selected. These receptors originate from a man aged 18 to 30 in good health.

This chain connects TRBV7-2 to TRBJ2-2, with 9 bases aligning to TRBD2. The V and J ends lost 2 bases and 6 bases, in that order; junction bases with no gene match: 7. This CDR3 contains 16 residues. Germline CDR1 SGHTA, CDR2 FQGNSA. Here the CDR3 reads CASSLRPSGTAGELFF. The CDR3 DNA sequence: TGTGCCAGCAGCTTAAGGCCTAGCGGGACCGCCGGGGAGCTGTTTTTT.

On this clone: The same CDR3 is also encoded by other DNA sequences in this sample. CDR3 nucleotide sequence: TGCGCCAGCAGCTTGGGACTCTCCACCGGGGAGCTGTTTTTT. It specifies CASSLGLSTGELFF. This rearrangement joins TRBV5-1 to TRBJ2-2; D is unresolved. In germline, CDR1 is SGHRS, CDR2 YFSETQ. This CDR3 region has 14 residues. Trimming took off 0 bases at V and 4 bases at J, with 7 bases between the two ends.

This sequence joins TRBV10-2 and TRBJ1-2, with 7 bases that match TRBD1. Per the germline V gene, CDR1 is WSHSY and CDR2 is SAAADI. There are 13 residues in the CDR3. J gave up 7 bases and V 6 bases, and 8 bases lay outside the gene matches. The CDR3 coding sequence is TGCGCCAGCAGCCCGGGACAGCCTACTGGCTACACCTTC. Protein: CASSPGQPTGYTF.

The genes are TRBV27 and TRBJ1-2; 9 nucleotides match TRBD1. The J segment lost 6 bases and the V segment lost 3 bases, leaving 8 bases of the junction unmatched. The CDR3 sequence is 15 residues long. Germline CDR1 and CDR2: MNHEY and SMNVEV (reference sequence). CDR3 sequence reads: CASSFARHRGHGYTF. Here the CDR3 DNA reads TGTGCCAGCAGTTTTGCCCGGCACAGGGGGCATGGCTACACCTTC.

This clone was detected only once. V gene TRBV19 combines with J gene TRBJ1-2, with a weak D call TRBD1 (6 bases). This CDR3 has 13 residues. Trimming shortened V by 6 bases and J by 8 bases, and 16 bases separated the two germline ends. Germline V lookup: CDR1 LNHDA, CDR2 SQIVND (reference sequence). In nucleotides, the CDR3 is TGTGCCAGTAGACCCGAAGGGGGGCAGGGCTACACCTTC. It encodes CASRPEGGQGYTF.

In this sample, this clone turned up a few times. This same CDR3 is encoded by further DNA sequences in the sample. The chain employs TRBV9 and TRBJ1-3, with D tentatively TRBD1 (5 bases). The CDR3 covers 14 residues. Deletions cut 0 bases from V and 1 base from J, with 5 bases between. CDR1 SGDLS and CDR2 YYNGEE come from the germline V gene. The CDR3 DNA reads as TGTGCCAGCAGCGTAGCAGGGTCTGGAAACACCATATATTTT. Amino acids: CASSVAGSGNTIYF.

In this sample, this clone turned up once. The CDR3 DNA follows: TGTGCCAGCAGTTCCAGGGTAATCGGGACTGAAGCTTTCTTT. It encodes CASSSRVIGTEAFF. V and J are TRBV28 and TRBJ1-1, with D possibly TRBD1 on 5 matching bases. CDR3 length: 14 amino acids. Trimming left V 4 bases short and J 5 bases short, with 14 bases between. Germline CDR1 is MDHEN and CDR2 is SYDVKM.

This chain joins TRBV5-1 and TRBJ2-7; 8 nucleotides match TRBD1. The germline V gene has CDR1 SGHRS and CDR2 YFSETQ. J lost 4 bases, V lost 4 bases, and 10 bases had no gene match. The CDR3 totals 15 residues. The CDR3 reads CASSPPGTGVYEQYF. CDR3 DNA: TGCGCCAGCAGCCCGCCCGGGACAGGAGTTTACGAGCAGTACTTC. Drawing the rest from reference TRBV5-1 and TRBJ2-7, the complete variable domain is KAGVTQTPRYLIKTRGQQVTLSCSPISGHRSVSWYQQTPGQGLQFLFEYFSETQRNKGNFPGRFSGRQFSNSRSEMNVSTLELGDSALYLCASSPPGTGVYEQYFGPGTRLTVT.

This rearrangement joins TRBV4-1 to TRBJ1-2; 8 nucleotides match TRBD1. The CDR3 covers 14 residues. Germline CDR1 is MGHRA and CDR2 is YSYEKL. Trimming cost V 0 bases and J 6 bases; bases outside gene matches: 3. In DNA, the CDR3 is TGCGCCAGCAGCCAAGACCCGACAGGGGATGGCTACACCTTC. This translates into CASSQDPTGDGYTF.

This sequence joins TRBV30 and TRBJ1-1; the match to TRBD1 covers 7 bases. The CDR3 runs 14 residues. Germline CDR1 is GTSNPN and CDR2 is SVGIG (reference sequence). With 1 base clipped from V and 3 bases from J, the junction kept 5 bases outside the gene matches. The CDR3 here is CAWSANDRDTEAFF. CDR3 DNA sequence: TGTGCCTGGAGTGCAAACGACAGGGACACTGAAGCTTTCTTT.

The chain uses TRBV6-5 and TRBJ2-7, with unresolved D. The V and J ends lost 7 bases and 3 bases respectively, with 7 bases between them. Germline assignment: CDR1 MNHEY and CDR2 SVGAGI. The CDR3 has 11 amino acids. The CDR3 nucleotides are TGTGCCAGCACACAGAGCTACGAGCAGTACTTC. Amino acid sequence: CASTQSYEQYF.

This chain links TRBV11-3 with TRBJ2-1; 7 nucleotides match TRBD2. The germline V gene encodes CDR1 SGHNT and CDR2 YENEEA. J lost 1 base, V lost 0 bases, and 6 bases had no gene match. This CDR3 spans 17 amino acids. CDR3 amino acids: CASSLDPGRESYNEQFF. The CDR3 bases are TGTGCCAGCAGCTTAGATCCGGGGCGGGAGTCCTACAATGAGCAGTTCTTC.

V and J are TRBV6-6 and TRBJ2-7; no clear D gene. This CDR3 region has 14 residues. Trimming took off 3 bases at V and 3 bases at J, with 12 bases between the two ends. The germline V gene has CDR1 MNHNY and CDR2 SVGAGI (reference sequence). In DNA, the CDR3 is TGTGCCAGCAGTTATTCCGACCTGGGCTACGAGCAGTACTTC. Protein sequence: CASSYSDLGYEQYF.

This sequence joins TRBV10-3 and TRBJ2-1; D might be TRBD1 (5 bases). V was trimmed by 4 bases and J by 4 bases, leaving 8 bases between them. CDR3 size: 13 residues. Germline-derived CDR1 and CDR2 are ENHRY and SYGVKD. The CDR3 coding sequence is TGTGCCATCAGTGCCACAGGTTACAATGAGCAGTTCTTC. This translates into CAISATGYNEQFF.

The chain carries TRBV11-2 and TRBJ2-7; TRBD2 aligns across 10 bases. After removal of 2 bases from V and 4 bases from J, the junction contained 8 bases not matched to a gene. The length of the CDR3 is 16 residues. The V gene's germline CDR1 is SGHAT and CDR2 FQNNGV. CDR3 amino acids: CASSLNPWTSGYEQYF. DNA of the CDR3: TGTGCCAGCAGCTTAAACCCGTGGACTAGCGGATACGAGCAGTACTTC.

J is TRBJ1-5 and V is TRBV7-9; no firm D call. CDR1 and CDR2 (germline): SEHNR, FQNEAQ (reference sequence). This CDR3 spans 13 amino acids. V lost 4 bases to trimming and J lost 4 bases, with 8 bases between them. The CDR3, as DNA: TGTGCCAGCAGCTCGAACAAGAATCAGCCCCAGCATTTT. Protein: CASSSNKNQPQHF.

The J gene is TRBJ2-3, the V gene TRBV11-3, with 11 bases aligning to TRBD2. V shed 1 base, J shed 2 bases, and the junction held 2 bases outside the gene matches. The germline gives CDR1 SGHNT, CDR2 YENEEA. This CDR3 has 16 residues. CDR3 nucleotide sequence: TGTGCCAGCAGCTTAGTAGCGGGAGGGGTCACAGATACGCAGTATTTT. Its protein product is CASSLVAGGVTDTQYF.

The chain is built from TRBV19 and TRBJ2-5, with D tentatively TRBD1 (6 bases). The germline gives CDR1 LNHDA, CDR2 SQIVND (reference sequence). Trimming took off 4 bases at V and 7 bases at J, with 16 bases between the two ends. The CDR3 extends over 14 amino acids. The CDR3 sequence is CASSTVQGIGTQYF. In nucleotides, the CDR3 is TGTGCCAGTAGTACCGTACAGGGTATTGGGACCCAGTACTTC.

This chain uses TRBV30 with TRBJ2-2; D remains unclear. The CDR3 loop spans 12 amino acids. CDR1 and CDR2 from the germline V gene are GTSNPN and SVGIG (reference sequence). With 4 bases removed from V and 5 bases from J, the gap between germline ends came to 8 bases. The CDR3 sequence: CAWTTGTGELFF. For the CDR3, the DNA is TGTGCCTGGACGACTGGTACCGGGGAGCTGTTTTTT. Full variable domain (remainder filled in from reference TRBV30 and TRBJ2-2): SQTIHQWPATLVQPVGSPLSLECTVEGTSNPNLYWYRQAAGRGLQLLFYSVGIGQISSEVPQNLSASRPQDRQFILSSKKLLLSDSGFYLCAWTTGTGELFFGEGSRLTVL.

The CDR3 region is CASRDSTGLPFSPLHF. DNA of the CDR3: TGTGCCAGCAGGGACAGTACTGGTTTACCGTTCTCACCCCTCCACTTT. The chain links TRBV6-6 to TRBJ1-6, with a tentative D call TRBD1 (6 bases). The CDR3 runs to 16 residues. Germline lookup yields CDR1 MNHNY and CDR2 SVGAGI (reference sequence). Trimming removed 6 bases from V and 10 bases from J, with 22 bases in between.

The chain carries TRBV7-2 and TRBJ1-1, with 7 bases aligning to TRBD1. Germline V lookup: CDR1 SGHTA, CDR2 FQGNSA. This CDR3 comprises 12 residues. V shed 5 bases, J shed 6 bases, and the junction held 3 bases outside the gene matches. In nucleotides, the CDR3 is TGTGCCAGCAGCGGGACAGCCTCTGAAGCTTTCTTT. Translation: CASSGTASEAFF.

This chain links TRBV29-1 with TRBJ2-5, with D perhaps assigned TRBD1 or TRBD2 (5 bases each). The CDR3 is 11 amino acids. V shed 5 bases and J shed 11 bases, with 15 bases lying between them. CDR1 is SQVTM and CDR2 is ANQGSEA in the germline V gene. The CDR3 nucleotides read TGCAGCGTTTGGGACCAGTTGGGGCAGTACTTC. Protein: CSVWDQLGQYF.

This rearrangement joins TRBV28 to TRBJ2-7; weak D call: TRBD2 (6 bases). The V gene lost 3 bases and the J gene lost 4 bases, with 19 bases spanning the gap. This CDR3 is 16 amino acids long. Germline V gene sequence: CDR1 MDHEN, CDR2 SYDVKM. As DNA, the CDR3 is TGTGCCAGCAGTTTGGGTCCGAGCGGGTCAGGGTACGAGCAGTACTTC. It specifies CASSLGPSGSGYEQYF.

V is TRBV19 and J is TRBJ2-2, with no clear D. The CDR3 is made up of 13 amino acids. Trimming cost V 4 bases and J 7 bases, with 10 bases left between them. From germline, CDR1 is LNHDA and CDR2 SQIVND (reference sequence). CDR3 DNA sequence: TGTGCCAGTAGTAGACATCGGGTCGGGGAGCTGTTTTTT. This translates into CASSRHRVGELFF.

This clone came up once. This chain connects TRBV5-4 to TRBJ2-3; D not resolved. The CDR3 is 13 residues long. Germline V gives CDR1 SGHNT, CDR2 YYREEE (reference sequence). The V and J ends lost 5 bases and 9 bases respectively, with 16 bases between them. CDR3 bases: TGTGCCAGCAGTCCTGACAAAGGCACCACGCAGTATTTT. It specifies CASSPDKGTTQYF.

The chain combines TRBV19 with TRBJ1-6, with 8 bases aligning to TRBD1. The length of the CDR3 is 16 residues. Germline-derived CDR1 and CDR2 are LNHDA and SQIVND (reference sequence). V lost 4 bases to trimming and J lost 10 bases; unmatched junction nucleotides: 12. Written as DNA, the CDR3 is TGTGCCAGTAGTACACTCACAGGGGGTCCGACATCACCCCTCCACTTT. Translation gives CASSTLTGGPTSPLHF.